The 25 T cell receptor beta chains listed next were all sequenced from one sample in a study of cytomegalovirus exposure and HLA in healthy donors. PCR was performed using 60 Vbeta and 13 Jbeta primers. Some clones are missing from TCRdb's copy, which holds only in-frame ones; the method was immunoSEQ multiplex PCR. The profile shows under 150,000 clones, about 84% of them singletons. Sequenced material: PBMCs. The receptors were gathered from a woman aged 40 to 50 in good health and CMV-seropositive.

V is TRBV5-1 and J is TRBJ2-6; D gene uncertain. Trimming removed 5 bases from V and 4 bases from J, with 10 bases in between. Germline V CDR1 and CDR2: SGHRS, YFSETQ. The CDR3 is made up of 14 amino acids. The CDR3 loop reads CASSLLSGANVLTF. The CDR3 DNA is TGCGCCAGCAGTTTACTTTCCGGGGCCAACGTCCTGACTTTC.

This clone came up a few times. The CDR3 nucleotides are TGTGCCAGCTCACCAGGAGGATTGCAGTACTTC. The encoded protein is CASSPGGLQYF. The chain recombines TRBV18 with TRBJ2-7; D may be TRBD2 (5 bases). Germline V gene data show CDR1 as KGHSH and CDR2 as LQKENI. V dropped 2 bases and J dropped 9 bases, with 8 bases sitting between them. This CDR3 is 11 amino acids long.

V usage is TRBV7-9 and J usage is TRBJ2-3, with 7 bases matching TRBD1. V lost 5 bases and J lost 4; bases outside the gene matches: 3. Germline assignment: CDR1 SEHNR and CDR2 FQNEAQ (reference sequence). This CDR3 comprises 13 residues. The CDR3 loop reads CASSAGTADTQYF. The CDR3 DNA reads TGTGCCAGCAGCGCAGGGACAGCAGATACGCAGTATTTT.

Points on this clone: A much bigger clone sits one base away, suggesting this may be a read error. In DNA form, the CDR3 reads TGTGCCAGCAGCCCCGAGGGGGAAACCATATATTTT. Protein: CASSPEGETIYF. V usage is TRBV5-6 and J usage is TRBJ1-3; a possible D gene is TRBD1 (6 bases). V was shortened by 4 bases and J by 10 bases, with 12 bases between the two germline ends. Per germline, CDR1 SGHDT and CDR2 YYEEEE. The CDR3 runs 12 residues.

The CDR3 region has the DNA TGTGCCAGTAGAAGAACAGGGGCCCGGAACACTGAAGCTTTCTTT. Residues: CASRRTGARNTEAFF. The chain couples TRBV19 to TRBJ1-1; 7 nucleotides line up with TRBD1. The length of the CDR3 is 15 residues. In germline, CDR1 is LNHDA, CDR2 SQIVND (reference sequence). Losses at the gene ends were 6 bases for V and 1 base for J; bases not matched to a gene: 8.

The CDR3 DNA reads TGTGCCAGCAGCAGACAATCCAGCATCCGAGGGGAGCTGTTTTTT. Protein: CASSRQSSIRGELFF. The rearrangement links TRBV7-9 to TRBJ2-2; no clear D gene. Deletions cut 5 bases from V and 8 bases from J, with 18 bases between. The CDR3 consists of 15 residues. Germline assignment: CDR1 SEHNR and CDR2 FQNEAQ (reference sequence).

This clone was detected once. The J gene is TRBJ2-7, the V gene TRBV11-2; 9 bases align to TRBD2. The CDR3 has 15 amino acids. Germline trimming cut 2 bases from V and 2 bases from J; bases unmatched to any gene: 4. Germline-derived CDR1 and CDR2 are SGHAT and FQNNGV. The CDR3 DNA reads TGTGCCAGCAGCTTACAGGCGGGAGGGACCTACGAGCAGTACTTC. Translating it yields CASSLQAGGTYEQYF.

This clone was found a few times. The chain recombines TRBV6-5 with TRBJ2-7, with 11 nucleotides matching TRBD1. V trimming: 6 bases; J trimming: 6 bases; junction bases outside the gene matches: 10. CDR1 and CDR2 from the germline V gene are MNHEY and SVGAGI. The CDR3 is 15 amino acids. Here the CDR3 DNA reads TGTGCCAGCAGAAACCCAGGGACAGGGGGGATCGAGCAGTACTTC. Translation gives CASRNPGTGGIEQYF.

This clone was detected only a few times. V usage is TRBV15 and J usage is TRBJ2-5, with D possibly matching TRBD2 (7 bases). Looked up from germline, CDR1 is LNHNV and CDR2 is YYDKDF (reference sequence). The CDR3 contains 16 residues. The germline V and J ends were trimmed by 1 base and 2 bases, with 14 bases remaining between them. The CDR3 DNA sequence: TGTGCCACCAGCAGAGCCTGGGGGGGGCCACAAGAGACCCAGTACTTC. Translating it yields CATSRAWGGPQETQYF.

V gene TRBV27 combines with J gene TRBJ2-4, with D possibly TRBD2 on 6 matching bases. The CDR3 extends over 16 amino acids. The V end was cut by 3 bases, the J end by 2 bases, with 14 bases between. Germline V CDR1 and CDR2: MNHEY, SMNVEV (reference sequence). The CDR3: CASSFSLAYSKNIQYF. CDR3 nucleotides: TGTGCCAGCAGTTTTTCGCTAGCGTATTCCAAAAACATTCAGTACTTC.

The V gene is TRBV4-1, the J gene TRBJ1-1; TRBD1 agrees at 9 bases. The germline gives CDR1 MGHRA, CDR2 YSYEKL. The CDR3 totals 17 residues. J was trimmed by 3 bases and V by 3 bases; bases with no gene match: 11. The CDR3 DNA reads TGCGCCAGCAGCCAGGCGATCGGGACAGGGCGGGACACTGAAGCTTTCTTT. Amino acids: CASSQAIGTGRDTEAFF.

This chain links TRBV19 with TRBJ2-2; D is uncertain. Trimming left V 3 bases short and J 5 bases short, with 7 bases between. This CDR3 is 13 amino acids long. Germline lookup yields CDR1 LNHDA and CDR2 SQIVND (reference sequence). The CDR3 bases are TGTGCCAGTAGTATTCTCCCTACCGGGGAGCTGTTTTTT. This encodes CASSILPTGELFF.

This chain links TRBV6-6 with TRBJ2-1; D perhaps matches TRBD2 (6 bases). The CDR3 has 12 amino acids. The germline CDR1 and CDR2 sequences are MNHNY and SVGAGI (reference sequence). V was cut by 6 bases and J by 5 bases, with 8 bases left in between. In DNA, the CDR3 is TGTGCCAGCAGCCCGGGGGACAATGAGCAGTTCTTC. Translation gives CASSPGDNEQFF.

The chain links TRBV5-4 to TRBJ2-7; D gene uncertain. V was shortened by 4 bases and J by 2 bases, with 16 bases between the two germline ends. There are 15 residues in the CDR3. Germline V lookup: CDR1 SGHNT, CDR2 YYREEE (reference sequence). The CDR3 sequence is CASSHSLAGPYEQYF. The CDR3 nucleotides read TGTGCCAGCAGCCATTCCTTAGCCGGCCCCTACGAGCAGTACTTC.

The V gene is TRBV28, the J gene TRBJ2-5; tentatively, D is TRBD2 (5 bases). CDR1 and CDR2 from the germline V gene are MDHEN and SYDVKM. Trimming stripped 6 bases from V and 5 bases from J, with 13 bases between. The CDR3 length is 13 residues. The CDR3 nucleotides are TGTGCCAGCAGACCAAGGCGGGTGGAGACCCAGTACTTC. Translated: CASRPRRVETQYF. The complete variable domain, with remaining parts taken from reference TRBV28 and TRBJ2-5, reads DVKVTQSSRYLVKRTGEKVFLECVQDMDHENMFWYRQDPGLGLRLIYFSYDVKMKEKGDIPEGYSVSREKKERFSLILESASTNQTSMYLCASRPRRVETQYFGPGTRLLVL.

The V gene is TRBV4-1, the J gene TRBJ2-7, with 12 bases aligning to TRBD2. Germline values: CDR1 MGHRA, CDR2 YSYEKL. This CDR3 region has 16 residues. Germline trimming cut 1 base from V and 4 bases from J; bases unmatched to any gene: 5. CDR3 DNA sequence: TGCGCCAGCAGCCAAGCGACTAGCGGGAGTGGTTACGAGCAGTACTTC. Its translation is CASSQATSGSGYEQYF.

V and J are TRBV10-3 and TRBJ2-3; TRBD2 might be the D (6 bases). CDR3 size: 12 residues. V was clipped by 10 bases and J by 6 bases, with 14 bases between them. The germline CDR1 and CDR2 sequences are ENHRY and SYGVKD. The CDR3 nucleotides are TGTGCCACCGGTCCGGGGAGGGATACGCAGTATTTT. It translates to CATGPGRDTQYF.

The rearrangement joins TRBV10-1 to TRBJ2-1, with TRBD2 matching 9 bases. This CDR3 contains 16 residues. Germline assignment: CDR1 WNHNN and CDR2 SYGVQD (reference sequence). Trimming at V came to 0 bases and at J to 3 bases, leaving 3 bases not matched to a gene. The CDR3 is CASSESGTSNYNEQFF. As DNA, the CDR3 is TGCGCCAGCAGTGAGTCGGGGACTAGCAACTACAATGAGCAGTTCTTC.

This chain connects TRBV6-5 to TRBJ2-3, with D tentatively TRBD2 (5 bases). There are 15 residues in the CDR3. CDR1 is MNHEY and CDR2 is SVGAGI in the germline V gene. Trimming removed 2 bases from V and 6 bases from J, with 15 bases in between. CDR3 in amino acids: CASSYPGGPPDTQYF. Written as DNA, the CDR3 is TGTGCCAGCAGTTACCCCGGAGGACCGCCCGATACGCAGTATTTT.

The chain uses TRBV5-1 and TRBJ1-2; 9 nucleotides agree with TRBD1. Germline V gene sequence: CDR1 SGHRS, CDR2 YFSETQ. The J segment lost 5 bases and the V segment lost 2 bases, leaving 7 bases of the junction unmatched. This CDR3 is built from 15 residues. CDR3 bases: TGCGCCAGCAGCTTCTGGACAGGGGCGTTTTATGGCTACACCTTC. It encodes CASSFWTGAFYGYTF.

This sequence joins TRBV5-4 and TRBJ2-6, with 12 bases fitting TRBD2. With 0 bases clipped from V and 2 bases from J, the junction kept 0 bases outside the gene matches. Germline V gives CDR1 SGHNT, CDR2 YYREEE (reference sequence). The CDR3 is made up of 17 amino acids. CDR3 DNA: TGTGCCAGCAGCTTGGGACTAGCGGGGGCTGGGGCCAACGTCCTGACTTTC. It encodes CASSLGLAGAGANVLTF.

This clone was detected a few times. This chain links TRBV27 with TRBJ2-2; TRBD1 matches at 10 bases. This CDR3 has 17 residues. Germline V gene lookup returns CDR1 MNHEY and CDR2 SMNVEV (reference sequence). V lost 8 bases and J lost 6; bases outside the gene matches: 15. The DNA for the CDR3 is TGTGCCAGCCAGGGCATCTGGGACAGGGGCGGGCCCGGGGAGCTGTTTTTT. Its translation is CASQGIWDRGGPGELFF.

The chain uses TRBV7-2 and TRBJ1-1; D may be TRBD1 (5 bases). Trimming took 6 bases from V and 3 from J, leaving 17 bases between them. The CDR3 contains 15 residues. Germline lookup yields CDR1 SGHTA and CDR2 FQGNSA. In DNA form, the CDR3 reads TGTGCCAGCAGGTTCTCTGGGGGGGTAGACACTGAAGCTTTCTTT. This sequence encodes CASRFSGGVDTEAFF.

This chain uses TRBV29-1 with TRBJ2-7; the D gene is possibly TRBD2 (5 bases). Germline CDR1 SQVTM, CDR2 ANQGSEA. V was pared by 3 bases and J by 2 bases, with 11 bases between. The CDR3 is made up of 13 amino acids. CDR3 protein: CSVEIGVPYEQYF. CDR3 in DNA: TGCAGCGTTGAGATCGGGGTCCCCTACGAGCAGTACTTC.

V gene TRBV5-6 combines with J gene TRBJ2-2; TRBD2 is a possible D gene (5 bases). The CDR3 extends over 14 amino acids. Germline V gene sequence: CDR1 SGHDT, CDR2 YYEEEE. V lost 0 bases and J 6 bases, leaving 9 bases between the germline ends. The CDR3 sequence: CASSLGTSPGELFF. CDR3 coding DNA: TGTGCCAGCAGCTTGGGTACTAGTCCCGGGGAGCTGTTTTTT.